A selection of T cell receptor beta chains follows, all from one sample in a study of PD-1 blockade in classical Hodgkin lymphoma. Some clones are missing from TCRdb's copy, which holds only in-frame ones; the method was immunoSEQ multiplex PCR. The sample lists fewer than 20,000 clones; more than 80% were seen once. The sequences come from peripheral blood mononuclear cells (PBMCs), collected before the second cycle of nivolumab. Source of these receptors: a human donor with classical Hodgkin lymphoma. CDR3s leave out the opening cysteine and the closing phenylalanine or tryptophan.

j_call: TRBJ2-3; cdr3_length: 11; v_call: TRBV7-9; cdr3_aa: ATGDSGTDTQY
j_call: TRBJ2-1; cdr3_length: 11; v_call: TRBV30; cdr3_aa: AWALAGVGEQF
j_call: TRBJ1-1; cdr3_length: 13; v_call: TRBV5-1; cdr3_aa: ASSLSGLPNTEAF
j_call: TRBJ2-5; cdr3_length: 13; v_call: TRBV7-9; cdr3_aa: ASSLGTGDRETQY
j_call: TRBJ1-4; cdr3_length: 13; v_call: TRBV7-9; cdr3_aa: ASSLDRIINEKLF
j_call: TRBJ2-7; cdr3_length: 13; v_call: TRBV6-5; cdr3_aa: ASSPSGTGNYEQY
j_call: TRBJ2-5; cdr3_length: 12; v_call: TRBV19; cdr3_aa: ASSKGISRETQY
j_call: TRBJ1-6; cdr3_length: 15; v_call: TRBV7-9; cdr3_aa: ASSSSKTGVGNSPLH
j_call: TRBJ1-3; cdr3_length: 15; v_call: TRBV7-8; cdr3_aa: ASSFGTPGLTGNTIY
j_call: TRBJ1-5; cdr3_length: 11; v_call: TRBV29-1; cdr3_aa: SVTVDRNQPQH
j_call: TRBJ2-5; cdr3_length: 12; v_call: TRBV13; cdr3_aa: ASSFRDRQETQY
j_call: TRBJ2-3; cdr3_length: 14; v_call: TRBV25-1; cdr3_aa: ASSYSYARSGDTQY
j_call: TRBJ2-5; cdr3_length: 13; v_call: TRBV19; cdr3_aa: ASSIGPGKVETQY
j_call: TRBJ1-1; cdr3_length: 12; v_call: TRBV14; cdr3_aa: ASSRQGRNTEAF
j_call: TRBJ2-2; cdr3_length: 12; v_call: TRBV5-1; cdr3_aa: ASSPQGATGELF
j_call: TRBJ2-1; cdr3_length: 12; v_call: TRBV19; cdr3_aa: ASKTSGGEFEQF
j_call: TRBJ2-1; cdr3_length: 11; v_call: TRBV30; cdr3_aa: AWSKDRGPGQF
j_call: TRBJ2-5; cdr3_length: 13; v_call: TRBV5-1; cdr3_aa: ASSPQGQTGETQY
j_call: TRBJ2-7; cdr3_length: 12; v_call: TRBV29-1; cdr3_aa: SVERDREVYEQY
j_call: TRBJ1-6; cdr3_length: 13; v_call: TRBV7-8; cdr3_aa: ASSLVVGSGSPLH
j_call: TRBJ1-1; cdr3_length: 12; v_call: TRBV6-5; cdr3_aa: ASSSRVGNTEAF
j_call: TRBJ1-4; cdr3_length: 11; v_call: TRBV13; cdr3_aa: ASRRGKNEKLF
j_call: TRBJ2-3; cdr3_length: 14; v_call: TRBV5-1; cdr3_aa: ASSLATSGVTDTQY
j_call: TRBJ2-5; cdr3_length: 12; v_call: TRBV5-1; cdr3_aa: ASSLGTGGETQY
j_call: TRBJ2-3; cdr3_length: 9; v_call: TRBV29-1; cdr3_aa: SVAPTDTQY
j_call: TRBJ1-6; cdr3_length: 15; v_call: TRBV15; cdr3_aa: ATSRGFGGAKGSPLH
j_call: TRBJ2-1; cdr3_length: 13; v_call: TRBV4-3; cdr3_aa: ASSQEGLPTNEQF
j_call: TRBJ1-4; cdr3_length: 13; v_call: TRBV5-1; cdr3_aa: ASSLGGTGDEKLF
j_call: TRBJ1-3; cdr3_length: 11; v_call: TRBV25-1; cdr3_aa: ASRGSGENTIY
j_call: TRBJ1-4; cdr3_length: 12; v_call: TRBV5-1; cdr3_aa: ASSSGTGDEKLF
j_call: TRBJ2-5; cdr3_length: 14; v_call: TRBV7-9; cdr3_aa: ASSPPHRGGGETQY
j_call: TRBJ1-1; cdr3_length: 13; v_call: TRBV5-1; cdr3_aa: ASSLSGGLNTEAF
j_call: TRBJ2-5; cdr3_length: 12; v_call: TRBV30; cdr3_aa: AWSVLGQVETQY
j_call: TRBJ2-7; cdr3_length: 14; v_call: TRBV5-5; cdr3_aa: ASSRDTVAPLDEQY
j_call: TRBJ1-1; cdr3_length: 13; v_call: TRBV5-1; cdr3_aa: ASSNWGAGYTEAF
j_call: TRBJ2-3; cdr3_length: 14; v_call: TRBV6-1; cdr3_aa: ASSEGGTTSTDTQY
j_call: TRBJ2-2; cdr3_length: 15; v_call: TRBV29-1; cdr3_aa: SAPPPAACGIPGELF
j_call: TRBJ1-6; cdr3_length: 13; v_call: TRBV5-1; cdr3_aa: ASSSAGRGHSPLH
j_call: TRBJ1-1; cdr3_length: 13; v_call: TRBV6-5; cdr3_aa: ASSRSIRVVDEAF
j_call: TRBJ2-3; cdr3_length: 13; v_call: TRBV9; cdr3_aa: ASSASGLSTDTQY
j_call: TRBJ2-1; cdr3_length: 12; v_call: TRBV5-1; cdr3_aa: ASSFGGSYNEQF
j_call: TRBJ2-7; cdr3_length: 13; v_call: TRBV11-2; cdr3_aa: ASSLVPGSSYEQY
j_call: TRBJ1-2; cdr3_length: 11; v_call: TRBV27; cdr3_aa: ASSDRGRFGYT
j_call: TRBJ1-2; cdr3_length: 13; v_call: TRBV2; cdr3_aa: ASRRQGVSLFGYT
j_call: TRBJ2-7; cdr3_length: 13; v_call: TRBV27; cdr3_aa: ASSFLGQTSYEQY
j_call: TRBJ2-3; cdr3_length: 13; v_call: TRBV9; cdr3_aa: ASSVAGGPGDTQY
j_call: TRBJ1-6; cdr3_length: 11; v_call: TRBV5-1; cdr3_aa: ASSLGVWSPLH
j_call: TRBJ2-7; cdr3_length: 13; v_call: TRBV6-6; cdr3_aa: ASSQPATDSYEQY
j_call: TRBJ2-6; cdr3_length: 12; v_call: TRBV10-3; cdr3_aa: AISDPGGANVLT
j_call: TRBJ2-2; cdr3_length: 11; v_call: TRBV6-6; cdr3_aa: ASSRLAPGELF
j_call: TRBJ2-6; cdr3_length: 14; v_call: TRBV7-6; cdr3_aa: ASSQWSGAGANVLT
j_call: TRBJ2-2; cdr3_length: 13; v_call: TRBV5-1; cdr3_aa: ASSKAGLDTGELF